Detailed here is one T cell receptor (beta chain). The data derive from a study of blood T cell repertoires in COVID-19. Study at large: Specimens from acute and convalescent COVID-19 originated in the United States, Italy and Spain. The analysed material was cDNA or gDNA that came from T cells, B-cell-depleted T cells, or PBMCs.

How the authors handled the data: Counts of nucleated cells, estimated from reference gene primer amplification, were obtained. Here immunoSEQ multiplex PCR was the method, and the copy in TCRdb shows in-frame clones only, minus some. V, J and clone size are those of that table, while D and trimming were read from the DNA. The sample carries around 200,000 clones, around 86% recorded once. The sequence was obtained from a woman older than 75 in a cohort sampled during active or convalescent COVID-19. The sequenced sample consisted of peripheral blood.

The CDR3 region has the DNA TGTGCCAGCAGACAACCGGGACAGGGCGGTCACGAGCAGTACTTC. Encoded protein: CASRQPGQGGHEQYF. The chain combines TRBV6-5 with TRBJ2-7, with 9 bases identical to TRBD1. The CDR3 totals 15 residues. Germline V gene lookup returns CDR1 MNHEY and CDR2 SVGAGI. J was trimmed by 5 bases and V by 6 bases; bases with no gene match: 11.